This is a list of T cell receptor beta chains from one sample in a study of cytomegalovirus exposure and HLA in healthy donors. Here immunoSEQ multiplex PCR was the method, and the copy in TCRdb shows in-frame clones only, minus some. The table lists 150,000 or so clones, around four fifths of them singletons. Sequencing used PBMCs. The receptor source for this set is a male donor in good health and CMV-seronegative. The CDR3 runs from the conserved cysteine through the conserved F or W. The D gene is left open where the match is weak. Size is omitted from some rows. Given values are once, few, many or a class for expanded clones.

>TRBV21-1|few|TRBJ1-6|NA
CASSKARGRNRGVPLHF
TGTGCCAGCAGCAAAGCGCGGGGCCGTAACAGAGGGGTACCCCTCCACTTT
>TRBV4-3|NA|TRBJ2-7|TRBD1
CASSQDRGQGTYEQYF
TGCGCCAGCAGCCAAGATCGGGGACAGGGAACCTACGAGCAGTACTTC
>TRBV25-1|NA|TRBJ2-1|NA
CASSSNREDLYNEQFF
TGTGCCAGCAGTTCAAATCGAGAGGATCTCTACAATGAGCAGTTCTTC
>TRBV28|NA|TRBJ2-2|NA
CASMWGRGHANTGELFF
TGTGCCAGCATGTGGGGCAGGGGTCACGCGAACACCGGGGAGCTGTTTTTT
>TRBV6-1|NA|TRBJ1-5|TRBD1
CASRDTGANQPQHF
TGTGCCAGCAGGGATACAGGGGCCAATCAGCCCCAGCATTTT
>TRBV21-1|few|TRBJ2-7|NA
CASSTGTDRGLYFEYF
TGTGCCAGCAGCACTGGGACAGACCGAGGACTCTATTTTGAGTACTTC
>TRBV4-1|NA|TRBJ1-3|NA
CASSQAVRAVDTIYF
TGCGCCAGCAGCCAAGCTGTCAGGGCGGTGGACACCATATATTTT
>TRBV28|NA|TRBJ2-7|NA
CASSPYGLTYEQYF
TGTGCCAGCAGCCCCTATGGACTAACCTACGAGCAGTACTTC
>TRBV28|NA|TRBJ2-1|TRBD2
CASSNTSGKNNEQFF
TGTGCCAGCAGTAATACTAGCGGTAAAAACAATGAGCAGTTCTTC
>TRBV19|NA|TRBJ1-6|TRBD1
CASSERTGNNSPLHF
TGTGCCAGTAGTGAAAGGACAGGCAATAATTCACCCCTCCACTTT
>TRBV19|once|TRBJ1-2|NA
CASSPDLGGYGYTF
TGTGCCAGTAGCCCAGACCTCGGGGGATATGGCTACACCTTC
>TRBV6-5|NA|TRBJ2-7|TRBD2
CASRRGDTSLNF
TGTGCCAGCAGACGGGGGGATACCTCACTGAACTTC
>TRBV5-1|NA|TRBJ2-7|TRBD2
CASSLVLAGDEQYF
TGCGCCAGCAGCTTGGTACTAGCGGGAGACGAGCAGTACTTC
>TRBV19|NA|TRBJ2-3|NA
CATKEWVSTDTQYF
TGTGCCACTAAGGAGTGGGTTAGCACAGATACGCAGTATTTT
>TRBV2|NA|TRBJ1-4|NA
CASSEDRGSGEKLFF
TGTGCCAGCAGTGAAGATAGGGGGTCGGGTGAAAAACTGTTTTTT
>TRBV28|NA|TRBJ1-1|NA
CASSLLSELNTEAFF
TGTGCCAGCAGTTTACTTTCCGAGCTGAACACTGAAGCTTTCTTT
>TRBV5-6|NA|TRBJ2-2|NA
CASSLGQVSGELFF
TGTGCCAGCAGCTTGGGACAGGTATCCGGGGAGCTGTTTTTT
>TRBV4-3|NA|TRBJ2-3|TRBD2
CASSQDLELAGSTDTQYF
TGCGCCAGCAGCCAAGACTTGGAACTAGCGGGATCCACAGATACGCAGTATTTT
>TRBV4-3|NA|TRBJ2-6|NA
CASSQEVWRFSGANVLTF
TGCGCCAGCAGCCAAGAAGTTTGGAGGTTCTCTGGGGCCAACGTCCTGACTTTC
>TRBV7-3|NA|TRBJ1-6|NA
CASSLLAGNDSPLHF
TGTGCCAGCAGCTTATTGGCAGGGAACGATTCACCCCTCCACTTT
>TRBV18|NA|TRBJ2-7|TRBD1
CASSPLGQGINEQYF
TGTGCCAGCTCACCACTAGGACAGGGTATCAACGAGCAGTACTTC
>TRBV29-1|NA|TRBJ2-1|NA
CSVMGGGEQFF
TGCAGCGTGATGGGGGGTGGTGAGCAGTTCTTC
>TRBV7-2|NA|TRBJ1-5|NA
CASSLQGSSNQPQHF
TGTGCCAGCAGCTTACAGGGGTCTAGCAATCAGCCCCAGCATTTT
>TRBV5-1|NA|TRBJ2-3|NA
CATGTSSTDTQYF
TGCGCCACCGGGACTTCTAGCACAGATACGCAGTATTTT
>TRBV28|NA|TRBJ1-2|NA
CASSPAHREPAYGYTF
TGTGCCAGCAGTCCAGCCCACAGGGAGCCCGCCTATGGCTACACCTTC